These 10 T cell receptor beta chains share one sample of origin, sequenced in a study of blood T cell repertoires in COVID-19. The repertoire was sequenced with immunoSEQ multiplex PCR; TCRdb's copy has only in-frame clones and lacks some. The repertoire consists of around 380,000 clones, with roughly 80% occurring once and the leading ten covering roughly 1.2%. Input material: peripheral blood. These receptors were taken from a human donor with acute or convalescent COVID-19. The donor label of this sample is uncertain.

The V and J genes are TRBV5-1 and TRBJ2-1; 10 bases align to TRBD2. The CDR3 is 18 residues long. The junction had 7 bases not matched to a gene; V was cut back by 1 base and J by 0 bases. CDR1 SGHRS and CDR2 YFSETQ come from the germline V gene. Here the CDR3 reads CASSLSRERGGSYNEQFF. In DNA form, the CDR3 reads TGCGCCAGCAGCTTGAGTCGTGAGCGGGGGGGCTCCTACAATGAGCAGTTCTTC.

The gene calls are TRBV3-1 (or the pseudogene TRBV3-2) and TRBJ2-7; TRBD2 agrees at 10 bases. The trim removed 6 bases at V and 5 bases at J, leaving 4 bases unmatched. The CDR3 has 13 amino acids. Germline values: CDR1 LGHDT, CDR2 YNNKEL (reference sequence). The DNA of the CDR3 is TGTGCCAGCAGGCCTAGCGGGGGTCACGAGCAGTACTTC. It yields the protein CASRPSGGHEQYF.

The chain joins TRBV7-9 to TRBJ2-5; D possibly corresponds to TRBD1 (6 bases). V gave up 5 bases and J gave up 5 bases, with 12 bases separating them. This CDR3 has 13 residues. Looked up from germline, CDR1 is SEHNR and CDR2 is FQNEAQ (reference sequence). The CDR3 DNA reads TGTGCCAGCAGCCTAAACAGGGTCGAGACCCAGTACTTC. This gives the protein CASSLNRVETQYF.

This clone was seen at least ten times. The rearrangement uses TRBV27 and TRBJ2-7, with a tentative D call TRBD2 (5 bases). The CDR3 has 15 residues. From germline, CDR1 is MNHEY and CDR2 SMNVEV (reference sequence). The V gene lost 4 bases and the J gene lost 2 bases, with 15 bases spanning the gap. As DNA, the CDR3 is TGTGCCAGCAGTTCCTTCGGGCTAGCTGCCTACGAGCAGTACTTC. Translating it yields CASSSFGLAAYEQYF.

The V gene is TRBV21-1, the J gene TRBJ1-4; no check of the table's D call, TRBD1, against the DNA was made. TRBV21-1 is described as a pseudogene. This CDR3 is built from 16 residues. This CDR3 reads CASRPPDRQGEEKLFF. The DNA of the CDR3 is TGTGCCAGCAGGCCCCCCGACAGACAGGGGGAAGAAAAACTGTTTTTT.

The CDR3 DNA is TGTGCCAGCAGCCTTACTAGCGGAGATACGCAGTATTTT. Encoded protein: CASSLTSGDTQYF. The chain links TRBV5-4 to TRBJ2-3, with 8 nucleotides matching TRBD2. CDR1 and CDR2 (germline): SGHNT, YYREEE (reference sequence). With V trimmed by 4 bases and J by 5 bases, 3 bases remained unmatched. The CDR3 runs to 13 residues. The full variable domain, with the rest looked up from reference TRBV5-4 and TRBJ2-3, is ETGVTQSPTHLIKTRGQQVTLRCSSQSGHNTVSWYQQALGQGPQFIFQYYREEENGRGNFPPRFSGLQFPNYSSELNVNALELDDSALYLCASSLTSGDTQYFGPGTRLTVL.

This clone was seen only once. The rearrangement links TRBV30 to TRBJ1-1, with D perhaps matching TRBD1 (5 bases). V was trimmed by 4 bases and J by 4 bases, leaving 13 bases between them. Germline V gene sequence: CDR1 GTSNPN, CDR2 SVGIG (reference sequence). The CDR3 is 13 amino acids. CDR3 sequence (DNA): TGTGCCTGGAATGGGGGGGTCGGCACTGAAGCTTTCTTT. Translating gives CAWNGGVGTEAFF.

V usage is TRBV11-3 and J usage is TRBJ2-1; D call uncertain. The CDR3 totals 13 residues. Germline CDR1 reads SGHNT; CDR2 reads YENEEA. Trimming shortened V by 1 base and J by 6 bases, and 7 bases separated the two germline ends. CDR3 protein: CASSLGVLNEQFF. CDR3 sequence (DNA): TGTGCCAGCAGCTTAGGCGTCCTCAATGAGCAGTTCTTC.

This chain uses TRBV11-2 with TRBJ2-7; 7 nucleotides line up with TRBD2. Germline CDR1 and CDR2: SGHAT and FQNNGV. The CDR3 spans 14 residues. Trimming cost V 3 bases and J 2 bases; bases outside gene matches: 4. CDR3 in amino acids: CASSLERGAYEQYF. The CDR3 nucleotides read TGTGCCAGCAGCTTGGAGCGGGGAGCCTACGAGCAGTACTTC. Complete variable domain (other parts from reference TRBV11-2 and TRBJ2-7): EAGVAQSPRYKIIEKRQSVAFWCNPISGHATLYWYQQILGQGPKLLIQFQNNGVVDDSQLPKDRFSAERLKGVDSTLKIQPAKLEDSAVYLCASSLERGAYEQYFGPGTRLTVT.

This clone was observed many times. The CDR3 nucleotides read TGTGCCAGTAGTAGTCAGATGAACACTGAAGCTTTCTTT. Encoded protein: CASSSQMNTEAFF. The chain links TRBV19 to TRBJ1-1; D gene uncertain. The CDR3 extends over 13 amino acids. V was trimmed by 4 bases and J by 0 bases, leaving 6 bases between them. CDR1 LNHDA and CDR2 SQIVND come from the germline V gene (reference sequence).